One sample yielded the 6 T cell receptor beta chains listed below, sequenced in a study of beta chain features in type 1 diabetes. Reverse transcription of all isolated RNA meant that expressed TCRB transcripts were sequenced. Measured with immunoSEQ multiplex PCR; TCRdb has only the in-frame clones, and not every one. The sample consists of 310,000 or so clones, 6.5% to 10% of them appearing once. The sample comprised central memory CD4+ T cells from blood. The receptors derive from a woman aged 18-35 years in good health.

The V and J genes are TRBV7-2 and TRBJ2-1, with 8 bases lining up with TRBD1. The V segment lost 3 bases and the J segment 2 bases; nucleotides outside the gene matches: 3. The CDR3 consists of 15 residues. Germline values: CDR1 SGHTA, CDR2 FQGNSA. As DNA, the CDR3 is TGTGCCAGCAGCTTTGACAGGGGTACCTACAATGAGCAGTTCTTC. The encoded protein is CASSFDRGTYNEQFF.

This clone was seen repeatedly, ten times or more. The J gene is TRBJ1-1, the V gene TRBV6-6; D is undetermined. Germline V lookup: CDR1 MNHNY, CDR2 SVGAGI (reference sequence). The V end was cut by 10 bases, the J end by 4 bases, with 13 bases between. CDR3 length equals 12 residues. The CDR3 here is CATWLSGTEAFF. The CDR3 DNA follows: TGTGCCACCTGGTTGTCGGGCACTGAAGCTTTCTTT.

The rearrangement uses TRBV11-2 and TRBJ2-7; maybe TRBD2 (5 bases). The germline V gene has CDR1 SGHAT and CDR2 FQNNGV. There are 14 residues in the CDR3. Trimming shortened V by 5 bases and J by 1 base, and 12 bases separated the two germline ends. CDR3 coding DNA: TGTGCCAGCAGCCTCCTCGGCGGGTCCTACGAGCAGTACTTC. Protein product: CASSLLGGSYEQYF. Supplemented by reference TRBV11-2 and TRBJ2-7, the full variable domain reads EAGVAQSPRYKIIEKRQSVAFWCNPISGHATLYWYQQILGQGPKLLIQFQNNGVVDDSQLPKDRFSAERLKGVDSTLKIQPAKLEDSAVYLCASSLLGGSYEQYFGPGTRLTVT.

This clone was found a few times. This chain uses TRBV10-3 with TRBJ2-2; TRBD2 is a possible D gene (7 bases). This CDR3 region has 13 residues. Germline values: CDR1 ENHRY, CDR2 SYGVKD. Trimming took 10 bases from V and 4 from J, leaving 13 bases between them. DNA of the CDR3: TGTGCCACCGGGGGGCCCTCCACCGGGGAGCTGTTTTTT. Encoded protein: CATGGPSTGELFF.

The chain links TRBV9 to TRBJ2-3; a possible D gene is TRBD1 (6 bases). The length of the CDR3 is 16 residues. Trimming left V 3 bases short and J 1 base short, with 15 bases between. The germline V gene encodes CDR1 SGDLS and CDR2 YYNGEE. The CDR3 region is CASSGPQGKGTDTQYF. The CDR3 nucleotides are TGTGCCAGCAGCGGACCACAGGGTAAGGGCACAGATACGCAGTATTTT.

This chain connects TRBV7-8 to TRBJ2-7; the D gene is possibly TRBD1 (5 bases). The germline V and J ends were trimmed by 0 bases and 3 bases, with 9 bases remaining between them. The CDR3 is 14 residues long. From germline, CDR1 is SGHVS and CDR2 FQNEAQ. DNA for the CDR3: TGTGCCAGCAGCTTAGCGCCAGGGCACTACGAGCAGTACTTC. It codes for CASSLAPGHYEQYF.